The subject of this entry is one T cell receptor beta chain. CD45RO-negative CD8 cells positively selected for CCR7 made up the naive population, which excluded terminally differentiated effector memory CD45RA+ cells. With 1 base removed from V and 8 bases from J, the gap between germline ends came to 6 bases. Germline lookup yields CDR1 SGHVS and CDR2 FQNEAQ. CDR3 length: 12 amino acids. This sample is drawn from a study of shared clonotypes between healthy human individuals. Produced via immunoSEQ multiplex PCR; TCRdb's table is partial and in-frame only. The sample gives more than 2 million clones, approximately 95% of which show up once; 1% to 1.3% is in the top ten.

Specimen: naive CD8+ T cells sorted from blood. The sequence was obtained from a man in his late teens or twenties in good health. The chain uses TRBV7-8 and TRBJ2-4; no clear D. The CDR3 region is CASSLGWDIQYF. The CDR3 DNA reads as TGTGCCAGCAGCTTAGGGTGGGACATTCAGTACTTC. The full variable domain, its missing parts supplied by reference TRBV7-8 and TRBJ2-4, is GAGVSQSPRYKVAKRGQDVALRCDPISGHVSLFWYQQALGQGPEFLTYFQNEAQLDKSGLPSDRFFAERPEGSVSTLKIQRTQQEDSAVYLCASSLGWDIQYFGAGTRLSVL.